This T cell receptor beta chain was observed in a study of T cells in narcolepsy. TCRdb's table, derived via immunoSEQ multiplex PCR, lists solely in-frame clones and lacks some. The data contain approximately 26,000 clones, 81% of them singletons. Trimming removed 8 bases from V and 5 bases from J, with 10 bases in between. The CDR3 runs 12 residues. The germline gives CDR1 MDHEN, CDR2 SYDVKM. The chain is built from TRBV28 and TRBJ1-5; unclear D gene. Sequenced material: memory (CD45RA-) CD4+ T cells from blood. The sequence came from a human donor in good health. The CDR3 DNA follows: TGTGCCAGCCTAACTTGGGATCAGCCCCAGCATTTT. Translation: CASLTWDQPQHF.